The present TCR beta chain was sequenced within a study of shared clonotypes between healthy human individuals. Study details: Sampling drew on donors who were two women and a few men aged 18 to 49. Study-wide points: The study found approximately 5% of naive CD4 clonotypes shared across a handful of donors.

On this clone: Its matching antigen is unknown.

Using immunoSEQ multiplex PCR, the repertoire was profiled, and TCRdb retains in-frame clones only, with some absent. The sample yields 1.5 million to 2.5 million clones, about 95% seen once. The CDR3 is made up of 15 amino acids. Deletions cut 4 bases from V and 2 bases from J, with 15 bases between. Germline CDR1 is MGHRA and CDR2 is YSYEKL. Terminally differentiated effector memory CD45RA+ cells were excluded by CCR7 positive selection of CD45RO-negative cells. Adult donors, all healthy and HIV-negative, had no recent acute infections or vaccinations. This receptor was taken from a man younger than 35 in good health. This chain joins TRBV4-1 and TRBJ2-7; possibly TRBD2 for D (6 bases). Material: naive CD8+ T cells sorted from blood. The CDR3, as DNA: TGCGCCAGCAGCCCCCGTTTAGGGGAGGCCTACGAGCAGTACTTC. It is translated as CASSPRLGEAYEQYF.